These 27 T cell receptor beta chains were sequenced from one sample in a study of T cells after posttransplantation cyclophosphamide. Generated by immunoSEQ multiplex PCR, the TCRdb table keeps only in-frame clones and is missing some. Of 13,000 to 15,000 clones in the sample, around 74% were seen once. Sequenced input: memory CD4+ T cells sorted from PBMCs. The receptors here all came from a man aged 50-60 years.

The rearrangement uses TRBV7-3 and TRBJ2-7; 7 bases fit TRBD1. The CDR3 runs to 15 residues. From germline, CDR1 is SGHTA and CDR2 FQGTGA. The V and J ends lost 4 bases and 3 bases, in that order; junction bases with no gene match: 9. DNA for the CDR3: TGTGCCAGCAGCTCCCCCGGGACAGACGACTACGAGCAGTACTTC. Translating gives CASSSPGTDDYEQYF.

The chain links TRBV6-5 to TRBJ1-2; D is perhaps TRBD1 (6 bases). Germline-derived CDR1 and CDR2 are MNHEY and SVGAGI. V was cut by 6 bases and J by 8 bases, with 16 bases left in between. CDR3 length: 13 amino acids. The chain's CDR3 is CASSLGRGHGYTF. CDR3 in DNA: TGTGCCAGCAGCCTAGGGAGGGGACACGGCTACACCTTC.

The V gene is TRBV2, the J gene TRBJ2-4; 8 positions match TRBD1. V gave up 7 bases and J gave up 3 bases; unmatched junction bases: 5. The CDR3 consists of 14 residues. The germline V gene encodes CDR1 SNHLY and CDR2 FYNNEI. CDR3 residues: CASTLTGVKNIQYF. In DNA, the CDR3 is TGTGCCAGCACTTTGACAGGGGTCAAAAACATTCAGTACTTC. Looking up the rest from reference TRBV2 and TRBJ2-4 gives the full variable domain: EPEVTQTPSHQVTQMGQEVILRCVPISNHLYFYWYRQILGQKVEFLVSFYNNEISEKSEIFDDQFSVERPDGSNFTLKIRSTKLEDSAMYFCASTLTGVKNIQYFGAGTRLSVL.

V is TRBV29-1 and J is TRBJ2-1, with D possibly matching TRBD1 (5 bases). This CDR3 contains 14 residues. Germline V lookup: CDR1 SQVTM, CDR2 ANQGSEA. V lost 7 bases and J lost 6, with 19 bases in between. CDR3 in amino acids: CSAILLRQFNEQFF. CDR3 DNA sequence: TGCAGCGCGATCCTGCTACGACAGTTCAATGAGCAGTTCTTC.

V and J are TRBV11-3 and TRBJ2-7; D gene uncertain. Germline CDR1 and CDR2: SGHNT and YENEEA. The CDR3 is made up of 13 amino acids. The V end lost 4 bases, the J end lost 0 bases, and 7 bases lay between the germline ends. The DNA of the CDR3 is TGTGCCAGCAGCTCCCCGTCCTCCTACGAGCAGTACTTC. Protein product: CASSSPSSYEQYF.

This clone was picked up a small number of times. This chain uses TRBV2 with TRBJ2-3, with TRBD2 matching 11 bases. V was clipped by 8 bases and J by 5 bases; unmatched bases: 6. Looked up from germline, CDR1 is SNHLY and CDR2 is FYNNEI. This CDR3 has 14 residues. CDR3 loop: CASARSGREDTQYF. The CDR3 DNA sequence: TGTGCCAGCGCCCGTAGCGGGAGGGAAGATACGCAGTATTTT.

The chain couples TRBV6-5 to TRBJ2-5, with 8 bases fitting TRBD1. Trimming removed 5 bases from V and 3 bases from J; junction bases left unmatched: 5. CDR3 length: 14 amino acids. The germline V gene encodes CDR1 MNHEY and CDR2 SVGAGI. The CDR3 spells CASSRDRREETQYF. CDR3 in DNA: TGTGCCAGCAGTCGGGACAGGAGAGAAGAGACCCAGTACTTC.

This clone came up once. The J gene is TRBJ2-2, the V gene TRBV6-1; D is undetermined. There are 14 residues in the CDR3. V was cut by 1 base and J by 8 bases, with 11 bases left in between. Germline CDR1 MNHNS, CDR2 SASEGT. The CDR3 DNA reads TGTGCCAGCAGTGAAGGGTCGTTCAGGGGGGAGCTGTTTTTT. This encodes CASSEGSFRGELFF.

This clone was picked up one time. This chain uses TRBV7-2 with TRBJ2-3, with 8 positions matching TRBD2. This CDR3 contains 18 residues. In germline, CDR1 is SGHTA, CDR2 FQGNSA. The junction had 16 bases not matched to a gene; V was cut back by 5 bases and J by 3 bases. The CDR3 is CASSRRTAGLGGTDTQYF. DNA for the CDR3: TGTGCCAGCAGCAGAAGGACAGCGGGACTAGGTGGGACAGATACGCAGTATTTT.

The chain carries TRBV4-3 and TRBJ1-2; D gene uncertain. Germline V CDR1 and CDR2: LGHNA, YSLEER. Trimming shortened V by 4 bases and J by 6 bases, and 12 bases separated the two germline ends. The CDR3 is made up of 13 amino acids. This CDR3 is CASSPGVKDGYTF. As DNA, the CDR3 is TGCGCCAGCAGCCCCGGGGTTAAGGATGGCTACACCTTC.

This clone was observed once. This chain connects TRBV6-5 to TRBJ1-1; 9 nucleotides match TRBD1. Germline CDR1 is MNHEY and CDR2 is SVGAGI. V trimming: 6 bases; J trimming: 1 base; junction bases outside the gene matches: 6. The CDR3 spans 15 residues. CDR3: CASRTRGQGNTEAFF. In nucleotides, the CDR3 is TGTGCCAGCAGAACGCGGGGACAGGGGAACACTGAAGCTTTCTTT.

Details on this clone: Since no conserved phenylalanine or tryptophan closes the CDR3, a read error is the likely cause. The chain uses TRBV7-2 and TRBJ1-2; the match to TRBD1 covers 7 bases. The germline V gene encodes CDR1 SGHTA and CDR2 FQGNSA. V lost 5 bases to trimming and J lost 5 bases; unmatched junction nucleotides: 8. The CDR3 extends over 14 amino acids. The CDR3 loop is CASSTEQGRYGYTL. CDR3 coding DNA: TGTGCCAGCAGCACCGAACAGGGGCGATATGGCTACACCCTC.

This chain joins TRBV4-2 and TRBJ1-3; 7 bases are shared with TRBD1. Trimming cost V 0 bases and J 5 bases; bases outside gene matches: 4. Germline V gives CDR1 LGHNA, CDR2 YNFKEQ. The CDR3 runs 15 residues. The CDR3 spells CASSQDWTGRNTIYF. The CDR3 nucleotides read TGTGCCAGCAGCCAAGACTGGACAGGACGAAACACCATATATTTT.

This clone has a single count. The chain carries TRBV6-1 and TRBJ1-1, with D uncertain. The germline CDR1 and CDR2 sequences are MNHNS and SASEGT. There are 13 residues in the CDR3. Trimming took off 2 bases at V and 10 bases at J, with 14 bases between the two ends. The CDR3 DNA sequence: TGTGCCAGCAGTGAAAATCAAGGAGTGGGAGCTTTCTTT. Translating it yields CASSENQGVGAFF.

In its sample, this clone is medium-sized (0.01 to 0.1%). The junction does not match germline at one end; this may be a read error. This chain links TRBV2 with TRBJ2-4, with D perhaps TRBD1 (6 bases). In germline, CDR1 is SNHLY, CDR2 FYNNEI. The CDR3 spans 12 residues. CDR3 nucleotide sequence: TGTGCCAGCAGTGACGCAGGGGACCTTGGAGACTTC. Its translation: CASSDAGDLGDF.

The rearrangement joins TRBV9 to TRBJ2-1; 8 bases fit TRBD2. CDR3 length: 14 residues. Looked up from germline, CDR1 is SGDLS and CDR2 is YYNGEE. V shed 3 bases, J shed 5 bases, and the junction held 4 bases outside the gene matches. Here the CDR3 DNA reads TGTGCCAGCAGCGCGCGGGAGGCAAACAATGAGCAGTTCTTC. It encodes CASSAREANNEQFF.

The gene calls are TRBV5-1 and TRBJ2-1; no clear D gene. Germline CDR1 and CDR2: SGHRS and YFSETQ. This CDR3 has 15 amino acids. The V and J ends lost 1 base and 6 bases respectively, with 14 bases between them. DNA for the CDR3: TGCGCCAGCAGCTTGTTGCCGTCCGGCGGCAATGAGCAGTTCTTC. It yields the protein CASSLLPSGGNEQFF.

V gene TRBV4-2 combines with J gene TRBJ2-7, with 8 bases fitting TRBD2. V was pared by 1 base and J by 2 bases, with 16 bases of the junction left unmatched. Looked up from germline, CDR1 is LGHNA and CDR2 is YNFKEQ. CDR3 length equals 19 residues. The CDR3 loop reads CASSQGGGLVGPNAYEQYF. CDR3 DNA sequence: TGTGCCAGCAGCCAAGGGGGGGGACTAGTGGGACCAAATGCCTACGAGCAGTACTTC.

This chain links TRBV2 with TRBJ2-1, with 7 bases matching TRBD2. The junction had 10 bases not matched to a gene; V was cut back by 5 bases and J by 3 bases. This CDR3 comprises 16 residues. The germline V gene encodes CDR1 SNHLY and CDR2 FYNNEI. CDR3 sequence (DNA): TGTGCCAGCAGTTCGATTAGCGGGCCATTCTACAATGAGCAGTTCTTC. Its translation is CASSSISGPFYNEQFF.

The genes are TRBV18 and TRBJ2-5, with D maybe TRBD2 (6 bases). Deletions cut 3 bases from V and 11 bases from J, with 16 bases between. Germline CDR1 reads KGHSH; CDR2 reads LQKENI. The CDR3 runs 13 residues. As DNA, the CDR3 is TGTGCCAGCTCACCTGGAGCTCCGGGGGAGCAGTACTTC. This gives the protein CASSPGAPGEQYF.

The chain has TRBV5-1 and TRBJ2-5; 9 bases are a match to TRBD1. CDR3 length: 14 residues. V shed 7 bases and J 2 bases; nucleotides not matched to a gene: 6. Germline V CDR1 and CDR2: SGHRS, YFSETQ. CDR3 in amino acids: CASGAGTGQETQYF. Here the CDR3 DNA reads TGCGCCAGCGGGGCCGGGACAGGGCAAGAGACCCAGTACTTC.

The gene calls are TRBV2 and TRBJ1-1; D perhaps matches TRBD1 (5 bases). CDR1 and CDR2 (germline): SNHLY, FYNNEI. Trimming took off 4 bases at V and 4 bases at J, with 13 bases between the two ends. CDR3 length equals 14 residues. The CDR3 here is CASSGRGVITEAFF. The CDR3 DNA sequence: TGTGCCAGCAGTGGACGGGGGGTGATCACTGAAGCTTTCTTT.

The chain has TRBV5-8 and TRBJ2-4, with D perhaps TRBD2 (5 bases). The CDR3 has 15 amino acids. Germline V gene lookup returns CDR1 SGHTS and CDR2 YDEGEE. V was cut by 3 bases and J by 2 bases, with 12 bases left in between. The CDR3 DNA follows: TGTGCCAGCAGCTCGGACGGCGGGTCCAAAAACATTCAGTACTTC. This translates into CASSSDGGSKNIQYF. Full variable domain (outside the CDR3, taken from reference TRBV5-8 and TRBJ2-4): EAGVTQSPTHLIKTRGQQATLRCSPISGHTSVYWYQQALGLGLQFLLWYDEGEERNRGNFPPRFSGRQFPNYSSELNVNALELEDSALYLCASSSDGGSKNIQYFGAGTRLSVL.

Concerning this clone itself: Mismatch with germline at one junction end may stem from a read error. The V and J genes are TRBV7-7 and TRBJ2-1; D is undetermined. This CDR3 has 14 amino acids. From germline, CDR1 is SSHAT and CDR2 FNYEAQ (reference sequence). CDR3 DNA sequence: TGTGCTAGCAGCTTAACGCAAAATCTAAATGAGCAGTTCTTC. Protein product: CASSLTQNLNEQFF.

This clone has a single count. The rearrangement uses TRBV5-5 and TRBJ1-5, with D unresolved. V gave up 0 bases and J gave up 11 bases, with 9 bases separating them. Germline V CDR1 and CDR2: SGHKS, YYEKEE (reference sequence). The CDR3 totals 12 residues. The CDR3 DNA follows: TGTGCCAGCAGCTTGGAAGGCGGAGCCCAGCATTTT. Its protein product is CASSLEGGAQHF.

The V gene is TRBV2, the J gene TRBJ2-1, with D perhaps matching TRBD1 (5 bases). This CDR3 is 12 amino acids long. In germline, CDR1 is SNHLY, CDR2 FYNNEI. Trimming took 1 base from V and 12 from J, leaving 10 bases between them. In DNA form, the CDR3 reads TGTGCCAGCAGTGAAGTAGGACAAGGGCAGTTCTTC. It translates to CASSEVGQGQFF.

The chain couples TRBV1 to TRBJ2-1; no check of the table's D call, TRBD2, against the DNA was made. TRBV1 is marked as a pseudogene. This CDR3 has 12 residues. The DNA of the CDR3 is TGCACCAGCAGCCAAGATCGGGGGGAGCAGTTCTTC. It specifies CTSSQDRGEQFF.